Sequencing of this T cell receptor beta chain was carried out in a study of shared clonotypes between healthy human individuals. This clone was counted only a few times. The target antigen is unknown. Execution of the assay was at deep level. Some clones are missing from TCRdb's copy, which holds only in-frame ones; the method was immunoSEQ multiplex PCR. This table has under 150,000 clones, under 70% appearing once. This CDR3 is 11 amino acids long. V lost 5 bases, J lost 3 bases, and 6 bases lay in between. CDR1 SGHRS and CDR2 YFSETQ come from the germline V gene. Study-wide findings and caveats: It was expected that sequencing depth would affect clonotype sharing among donors.

Sequencing used memory CD8+ T cells sorted from blood. Subset indicated: CD45RO+ cells pooled with CCR7-negative TemRA cells. This chain links TRBV5-1 with TRBJ2-7; D gene ambiguous. The sequence derives from a woman younger than 45 in good health. The CDR3 bases are TGCGCCAGCAGGGACCTCTACGAGCAGTACTTC. It encodes CASRDLYEQYF.